This T cell receptor (beta chain) was recorded in a study of shared clonotypes between healthy human individuals. CD45RO-negative cells were positively selected for CCR7, leaving out terminally differentiated effector memory CD45RA+ cells. CDR1 MNHNS and CDR2 SASEGT come from the germline V gene. V gave up 7 bases and J gave up 2 bases, with 15 bases separating them. CDR3 length: 14 amino acids. Sequenced by immunoSEQ multiplex PCR; TCRdb stores in-frame clones only, minus some. The profile shows about 2.1 million clones, around 95% of them singletons. The chain uses TRBV6-1 and TRBJ2-7; D may be TRBD1 (6 bases). This clonotype was obtained from a man in his late teens or twenties in good health. Some clones in this sample may be carry-over from other donors' samples. The specimen was naive CD8+ T cells from PBMCs. CDR3 residues: CASTQWGRPYEQYF. CDR3 in DNA: TGTGCCAGCACCCAGTGGGGGCGGCCCTACGAGCAGTACTTC.